What follows are 26 T cell receptor beta chains derived from one specimen sequenced in a study of blood T cells in healthy people across ages (dated by TCRdb to the mid-2010s). Library preparation employed 5' RACE. These reads were obtained on an Illumina HiSeq 2500. A second PCR of about 7 to 12 cycles was run with a J-beta primer mix and a sample-barcoded 5' primer. TCRdb redid the processing of the public reads, applying fastp at Q25 and MiXCR, and retained in-frame beta chains. Each record represents a unique CDR3 protein, reported with the most common genes and DNA among its rows. For this sample there are roughly 1,000,000 distinct CDR3 sequences; 25% appear just once. Clones ranked in the top ten supply 0.65% to 0.95% of the sample. These data were also reused for a study on T cells of mothers and their children.

The sequencing sample was made of blood. The receptors here all came from a girl aged 2-10 years in good health.

V gene TRBV29-1 combines with J gene TRBJ1-2; D is perhaps TRBD1 (6 bases). Trimming cost V 6 bases and J 8 bases, with 22 bases left between them. This CDR3 region has 14 residues. Germline V gene data show CDR1 as SQVTM and CDR2 as ANQGSEA. CDR3: CSVSTGAVSRGYTF. CDR3 sequence (DNA): TGCAGCGTCTCGACAGGCGCCGTTTCCAGGGGCTACACCTTC.

The chain is built from TRBV28 and TRBJ2-7; D possibly corresponds to TRBD2 (6 bases). V lost 1 base, J lost 6 bases, and 16 bases lay in between. The CDR3 contains 15 residues. Germline CDR1 and CDR2: MDHEN and SYDVKM. The CDR3 here is CASSLFRRGTSEQYF. The CDR3 DNA sequence: TGTGCCAGCAGTTTATTCCGTCGGGGGACGTCCGAGCAGTACTTC.

With respect to this clonotype: The junction does not match germline at one end; this may be a read error. The rearrangement uses TRBV29-1 and TRBJ1-2; TRBD1 matches at 8 bases. The CDR3 length is 13 residues. Germline V CDR1 and CDR2: SQVTM, ANQGSEA. The CDR3 DNA is TGCAGCGGAATGGACAGGGTCAACTATGGCTACGCCTTC. This gives the protein CSGMDRVNYGYAF.

This clonotype was observed a handful of times. The chain uses TRBV5-1 and TRBJ1-1; TRBD1 matches at 9 bases. From germline, CDR1 is SGHRS and CDR2 YFSETQ. V shed 4 bases, J shed 6 bases, and the junction held 13 bases outside the gene matches. This CDR3 has 16 residues. CDR3: CASSEQGAKRTAEAFF. The CDR3 nucleotides are TGCGCCAGCAGCGAACAGGGGGCAAAACGGACGGCTGAAGCTTTCTTT. The variable domain in full, with the rest retrieved from reference TRBV5-1 and TRBJ1-1, is KAGVTQTPRYLIKTRGQQVTLSCSPISGHRSVSWYQQTPGQGLQFLFEYFSETQRNKGNFPGRFSGRQFSNSRSEMNVSTLELGDSALYLCASSEQGAKRTAEAFFGQGTRLTVV.

This clonotype came up many times. The chain combines TRBV2 with TRBJ2-1; D may match TRBD1 or TRBD2 (7 bases each). Trimming stripped 4 bases from V and 7 bases from J, with 11 bases between. Germline-derived CDR1 and CDR2 are SNHLY and FYNNEI. The CDR3 is 13 amino acids. Written as DNA, the CDR3 is TGTGCCAGCAGTGGACAGGGAGGGAATGAGCAGTTCTTC. It is translated as CASSGQGGNEQFF. The full variable domain, completed using reference TRBV2 and TRBJ2-1, is EPEVTQTPSHQVTQMGQEVILRCVPISNHLYFYWYRQILGQKVEFLVSFYNNEISEKSEIFDDQFSVERPDGSNFTLKIRSTKLEDSAMYFCASSGQGGNEQFFGPGTRLTVL.

This CDR3 reads CASSPRPGQTIEKLFF. The CDR3 nucleotides read TGCGCCAGCAGCCCTCGTCCGGGACAGACAATCGAAAAACTGTTTTTT. This chain uses TRBV5-1 with TRBJ1-4; 7 nucleotides agree with TRBD1. J gave up 8 bases and V 4 bases, and 14 bases lay outside the gene matches. The V gene's germline CDR1 is SGHRS and CDR2 YFSETQ. The CDR3 consists of 16 residues. Looking up the rest from reference TRBV5-1 and TRBJ1-4 gives the full variable domain: KAGVTQTPRYLIKTRGQQVTLSCSPISGHRSVSWYQQTPGQGLQFLFEYFSETQRNKGNFPGRFSGRQFSNSRSEMNVSTLELGDSALYLCASSPRPGQTIEKLFFGSGTQLSVL.

The chain has TRBV10-3 and TRBJ2-1, with a weak D call TRBD1 (5 bases). The J call is uncertain, as TRBJ2-5 better fits the DNA end. CDR1 and CDR2 from the germline V gene are ENHRY and SYGVKD. The length of the CDR3 is 13 residues. Here the CDR3 reads CARKADRQETQYF. CDR3 in DNA: TGTGCCAGAAAGGCCGACAGACAAGAGACCCAGTACTTC.

The chain carries TRBV5-1 and TRBJ1-5; no clear D gene. Germline CDR1 SGHRS, CDR2 YFSETQ. This CDR3 has 13 amino acids. The germline V and J ends were trimmed by 5 bases and 5 bases, with 11 bases remaining between them. The DNA for the CDR3 is TGCGCCAGCAGGGGGTCCAGTGATCAGCCCCAGCATTTT. Protein product: CASRGSSDQPQHF. Complete variable domain (other parts from reference TRBV5-1 and TRBJ1-5): KAGVTQTPRYLIKTRGQQVTLSCSPISGHRSVSWYQQTPGQGLQFLFEYFSETQRNKGNFPGRFSGRQFSNSRSEMNVSTLELGDSALYLCASRGSSDQPQHFGDGTRLSIL.

This clonotype was counted only a few times. The genes are TRBV12-3 or TRBV12-4 and TRBJ1-1; 7 nucleotides agree with TRBD1. The CDR3 is 17 amino acids. V lost 4 bases to trimming and J lost 6 bases; unmatched junction nucleotides: 17. The CDR3 spells CASSSTVIAGTDAEAFF. The DNA for the CDR3 is TGTGCCAGCAGTTCTACCGTTATAGCAGGGACAGACGCTGAAGCTTTCTTT.

The table lists this clonotype with a few counts. This chain links TRBV9 with TRBJ2-5; 13 bases line up with TRBD2. The J call could be wrong; TRBJ2-1 is a better fit for the DNA end. CDR3 length equals 20 residues. Germline V gene sequence: CDR1 SGDLS, CDR2 YYNGEE. DNA for the CDR3: TGTGCCAGCAGCGTAGTAGTGGCCTCCCCGGGACTAGCGGGGACGGGTGAGCAGTTCTTC. Protein sequence: CASSVVVASPGLAGTGEQFF.

This clonotype was observed a handful of times. V is TRBV4-1 and J is TRBJ1-3; possibly TRBD1 for D (6 bases). Germline V gene data show CDR1 as MGHRA and CDR2 as YSYEKL. This CDR3 is 16 amino acids long. V was clipped by 1 base and J by 0 bases, with 10 bases between them. The CDR3 DNA is TGCGCCAGCAGCCAAGGGGGGCCTATCTCTGGAAACACCATATATTTT. This translates into CASSQGGPISGNTIYF.

This chain connects TRBV5-1 to TRBJ2-6; D is unclear. V was cut by 4 bases and J by 4 bases, with 15 bases left in between. This CDR3 spans 16 amino acids. Germline values: CDR1 SGHRS, CDR2 YFSETQ. The CDR3 sequence: CASSQGALLGANVLTF. The CDR3 nucleotides read TGCGCCAGCAGCCAAGGAGCTTTGCTGGGGGCCAACGTCCTGACTTTC.

CDR3 sequence (DNA): TGTGCCAGCAGTCCAGGACAGGGCCAAAAACTGTTTTTT. Residues: CASSPGQGQKLFF. The gene calls are TRBV6-5 and TRBJ1-4; 8 bases map to TRBD1. Germline CDR1 reads MNHEY; CDR2 reads SVGAGI. Trimming took 5 bases from V and 9 from J; bases not matched to a gene: 5. CDR3 length equals 13 residues.

Only a few counts were recorded for this clonotype. The chain employs TRBV20-1 and TRBJ2-7; unclear D gene. CDR3 length: 13 amino acids. Germline V gene sequence: CDR1 DFQATT, CDR2 SNEGSKA (reference sequence). Trimming stripped 3 bases from V and 2 bases from J, with 11 bases between. In DNA, the CDR3 is TGCAGTGCTAGTTTGCGGACCGCCTACGAGCAGTACTTC. Amino acids: CSASLRTAYEQYF.

This clonotype was counted a few times. The chain employs TRBV6-2 or TRBV6-3 and TRBJ1-1, with D hard to call. Trimming took 2 bases from V and 4 from J, leaving 20 bases between them. The CDR3 is 17 amino acids. Germline assignment: CDR1 MNHEY and CDR2 SVGEGT. CDR3 sequence (DNA): TGTGCCAGCAGTTACACGACTGACACCAACCGATCCACTGAAGCTTTCTTT. Protein product: CASSYTTDTNRSTEAFF.

The J gene is TRBJ2-7, the V gene TRBV4-1; no firm D call. Between the trimmed V and J ends, which lost 4 bases and 3 bases, there was a span of 13 bases. The length of the CDR3 is 14 residues. Germline V lookup: CDR1 MGHRA, CDR2 YSYEKL. CDR3: CASSPQVLLYEQYF. The CDR3 nucleotides are TGCGCCAGCAGCCCTCAAGTTCTACTCTACGAGCAGTACTTC.

J is TRBJ2-5 and V is TRBV6-1; possible D gene TRBD2, 6 bases. The end of the DNA fits TRBJ2-1 better, so the J call may be wrong. The CDR3 consists of 14 residues. Germline-derived CDR1 and CDR2 are MNHNS and SASEGT. The chain's CDR3 is CASSVAGYYNEQFF. The DNA for the CDR3 is TGTGCCAGCAGTGTTGCGGGATATTACAATGAGCAGTTCTTC.

The chain couples TRBV3-1 to TRBJ2-5, with D unclear. Trimming removed 0 bases from V and 0 bases from J, with 5 bases in between. The germline V gene has CDR1 LGHDT and CDR2 YNNKEL (reference sequence). The CDR3 is made up of 14 amino acids. For the CDR3, the DNA is TGTGCCAGCAGCCAAGAAGATTACCAAGAGACCCAGTACTTC. Residues: CASSQEDYQETQYF.

The genes are TRBV6-5 and TRBJ1-2; D might be TRBD1 (5 bases). The CDR3 loop spans 14 amino acids. Trimming took 2 bases from V and 10 from J, leaving 17 bases between them. Germline V gene sequence: CDR1 MNHEY, CDR2 SVGAGI. The CDR3 DNA is TGTGCCAGCAGTTACGCCGATTCGGACAAGGCCTACACCTTC. Translated, it gives CASSYADSDKAYTF.

The chain links TRBV5-6 to TRBJ2-7, with D uncertain. V was pared by 2 bases and J by 0 bases, with 15 bases between. Germline V CDR1 and CDR2: SGHDT, YYEEEE. The CDR3 extends over 16 amino acids. The CDR3 DNA reads TGTGCCAGCAGCTTTTTTCTGCAAGACTCCTCCTACGAGCAGTACTTC. Translation: CASSFFLQDSSYEQYF.

CDR3 coding DNA: TGTGCCAGCAGCACAATACTAGCGATAGAAAGCCTGGGGTTCTTC. This gives the protein CASSTILAIESLGFF. This chain links TRBV5-6 with TRBJ2-1; TRBD2 matches 7 bases. The CDR3 spans 15 residues. J was trimmed by 15 bases and V by 4 bases; bases with no gene match: 19. Per germline, CDR1 SGHDT and CDR2 YYEEEE.

V and J are TRBV29-1 and TRBJ1-1, with D unclear. V lost 0 bases to trimming and J lost 6 bases, with 5 bases between them. CDR3 length equals 11 residues. Germline V CDR1 and CDR2: SQVTM, ANQGSEA. This chain's CDR3 is CSVEDPPEAFF. The DNA of the CDR3 is TGCAGCGTTGAAGATCCACCTGAAGCTTTCTTT.

The chain couples TRBV28 to TRBJ1-1; D not certain. V shed 1 base and J shed 0 bases, with 9 bases lying between them. There are 15 residues in the CDR3. Germline values: CDR1 MDHEN, CDR2 SYDVKM. CDR3 coding DNA: TGTGCCAGCAGTTTATACCAGGAGGTGAACACTGAAGCTTTCTTT. This sequence encodes CASSLYQEVNTEAFF. Combining the CDR3 with reference TRBV28 and TRBJ1-1 gives the whole variable domain DVKVTQSSRYLVKRTGEKVFLECVQDMDHENMFWYRQDPGLGLRLIYFSYDVKMKEKGDIPEGYSVSREKKERFSLILESASTNQTSMYLCASSLYQEVNTEAFFGQGTRLTVV.

This clonotype was seen only a few times. The chain uses TRBV27 and TRBJ2-5, with D tentatively TRBD1 (7 bases). In germline, CDR1 is MNHEY, CDR2 SMNVEV (reference sequence). The CDR3 extends over 15 amino acids. With 1 base removed from V and 4 bases from J, the gap between germline ends came to 13 bases. The CDR3, as DNA: TGTGCCAGCAGTTTATACGCAGGGGGAGGAGAGACCCAGTACTTC. Amino acid sequence: CASSLYAGGGETQYF.

In this sample, this clonotype turned up a few times. The chain links TRBV4-2 to TRBJ1-4, with 7 bases matching TRBD1. After removal of 5 bases from V and 8 bases from J, the junction contained 11 bases not matched to a gene. Germline CDR1 is LGHNA and CDR2 is YNFKEQ. The CDR3 extends over 15 amino acids. CDR3 sequence reads: CASSEGQERNEKLFF. CDR3 in DNA: TGTGCCAGCAGCGAAGGACAGGAACGAAACGAAAAACTGTTTTTT.

The V and J genes are TRBV28 and TRBJ2-5; tentative D call: TRBD2 (6 bases). The CDR3 is 16 residues long. The germline gives CDR1 MDHEN, CDR2 SYDVKM. V gave up 3 bases and J gave up 1 base, with 15 bases separating them. The CDR3: CASSLGGKTIQETQYF. Written as DNA, the CDR3 is TGTGCCAGCAGTTTGGGGGGTAAAACGATCCAAGAGACCCAGTACTTC. The whole variable domain, filled in from reference TRBV28 and TRBJ2-5, reads DVKVTQSSRYLVKRTGEKVFLECVQDMDHENMFWYRQDPGLGLRLIYFSYDVKMKEKGDIPEGYSVSREKKERFSLILESASTNQTSMYLCASSLGGKTIQETQYFGPGTRLLVL.